The next 18 T cell receptor beta chains were all read from a single sample in a study of blood T cell repertoires in COVID-19 (dated by TCRdb to about 2020). The library relied on the immunoSEQ multiplex PCR assay. The table comes from immuneACCESS by way of TCRdb, which keeps in-frame sequences with V and J called. Part of the clones is missing from these tables; in studies checked, under half for an unresolved V gene and the rest for unknown reasons. Within this sample are 150,000 to 160,000 clones, with under 90% of them counted one time only. The top ten hold over 0.5% of the sample. Material: peripheral blood. The receptor set was obtained from a man aged 55 to 70 with acute or convalescent COVID-19.

This chain links TRBV4-1 with TRBJ1-1; a possible D gene is TRBD1 (6 bases). Germline-derived CDR1 and CDR2 are MGHRA and YSYEKL. The V end was cut by 0 bases, the J end by 0 bases, with 17 bases between. This CDR3 is 18 amino acids long. The CDR3 region has the DNA TGCGCCAGCAGCCAAGAGGGGGCCTCGCTAAATCTGAACACTGAAGCTTTCTTT. The encoded protein is CASSQEGASLNLNTEAFF.

V gene TRBV10-2 combines with J gene TRBJ2-2, with D possibly being TRBD1 (5 bases). Germline V gene sequence: CDR1 WSHSY, CDR2 SAAADI. The CDR3 has 14 amino acids. V was shortened by 6 bases and J by 6 bases, with 14 bases between the two germline ends. For the CDR3, the DNA is TGCGCCAGCAGGGCAGCCGGCAGGGCCGGGGAGCTGTTTTTT. Its translation: CASRAAGRAGELFF.

This sequence joins TRBV6-2 or TRBV6-3 and TRBJ2-7; D gene uncertain. V was cut by 5 bases and J by 0 bases, with 5 bases left in between. The CDR3 totals 12 residues. CDR1 is MNHEY and CDR2 is SVGEGT in the germline V gene. The CDR3 reads CASSPFSYEQYF. CDR3 in DNA: TGTGCCAGCAGTCCCTTCTCCTACGAGCAGTACTTC.

The CDR3 region is CASRSSRAKGGYEQYF. As DNA, the CDR3 is TGTGCCAGCAGATCGTCCAGGGCTAAAGGGGGTTACGAGCAGTACTTC. The rearrangement uses TRBV6-6 and TRBJ2-7; a weak D match, TRBD1 (6 bases). The CDR3 runs to 16 residues. Trimming left V 6 bases short and J 4 bases short, with 22 bases between. CDR1 MNHNY and CDR2 SVGAGI come from the germline V gene (reference sequence).

The rearrangement uses TRBV7-2 and TRBJ2-3; TRBD2 aligns across 10 bases. Germline assignment: CDR1 SGHTA and CDR2 FQGNSA. With 8 bases clipped from V and 6 bases from J, the junction kept 8 bases outside the gene matches. The CDR3 consists of 14 residues. This CDR3 is CASLKAGGSDTQYF. In DNA form, the CDR3 reads TGTGCCAGCCTTAAAGCGGGGGGGTCGGATACGCAGTATTTT.

V is TRBV19 and J is TRBJ1-5, with D possibly matching TRBD1 (6 bases). Trimming stripped 3 bases from V and 3 bases from J, with 12 bases between. The CDR3 has 15 amino acids. Germline V gene data show CDR1 as LNHDA and CDR2 as SQIVND (reference sequence). CDR3 sequence (DNA): TGTGCCAGTAGTATCCCGGGGGGCTTCAATCAGCCCCAGCATTTT. Its translation: CASSIPGGFNQPQHF.

The chain uses TRBV6-5 and TRBJ1-5; 7 bases line up with TRBD1. Germline V gene sequence: CDR1 MNHEY, CDR2 SVGAGI. The V and J ends lost 6 bases and 6 bases, in that order; junction bases with no gene match: 8. This CDR3 region has 14 residues. Written as DNA, the CDR3 is TGTGCCAGCAGCAACTTAGGGGGCTTTCAGCCCCAGCATTTT. This sequence encodes CASSNLGGFQPQHF.

This chain uses TRBV5-4 with TRBJ1-3; D is unclear. Germline CDR1 SGHNT, CDR2 YYREEE (reference sequence). Trimming shortened V by 0 bases and J by 3 bases, and 13 bases separated the two germline ends. The CDR3 sequence is 16 residues long. In DNA, the CDR3 is TGTGCCAGCAGCTTGGGGCGGGGTGACGATGGAAACACCATATATTTT. Translated: CASSLGRGDDGNTIYF.

V gene TRBV4-1 combines with J gene TRBJ1-1; 10 bases fit TRBD1. Trimming removed 6 bases from V and 4 bases from J; junction bases left unmatched: 8. Germline lookup yields CDR1 MGHRA and CDR2 YSYEKL. CDR3 length: 15 residues. CDR3 amino acids: CASRGDRGYRTEAFF. The CDR3, as DNA: TGCGCCAGCAGGGGGGACAGGGGTTATCGCACTGAAGCTTTCTTT.

The chain is built from TRBV12-3 or TRBV12-4 and TRBJ1-2; D unresolved. This CDR3 is 12 amino acids long. V lost 5 bases and J 8 bases, leaving 12 bases between the germline ends. CDR3 amino acids: CASSRGRRGYTF. CDR3 nucleotide sequence: TGTGCCAGCAGTCGAGGTCGAAGGGGCTACACCTTC.

V usage is TRBV28 and J usage is TRBJ1-5, with 7 bases matching TRBD1. Germline V lookup: CDR1 MDHEN, CDR2 SYDVKM. The ends lost 6 bases at V and 0 bases at J; junction bases unmatched: 11. This CDR3 spans 17 amino acids. The chain's CDR3 is CASSRQGWGYSNQPQHF. As DNA, the CDR3 is TGTGCCAGCAGCCGACAGGGTTGGGGATATAGCAATCAGCCCCAGCATTTT.

The V gene is TRBV6-5, the J gene TRBJ2-1; D ambiguous. The CDR3 sequence is 11 residues long. Trimming stripped 11 bases from V and 9 bases from J, with 14 bases between. Looked up from germline, CDR1 is MNHEY and CDR2 is SVGAGI. The CDR3 bases are TGTGCCGTGTCTCCCCCCCCTGAGCAGTTCTTC. It translates to CAVSPPPEQFF.

The V call is TRBV5-4, the J call TRBJ2-5; 12 positions agree with TRBD2. This CDR3 comprises 14 residues. J was trimmed by 4 bases and V by 4 bases; bases with no gene match: 2. Germline V gene sequence: CDR1 SGHNT, CDR2 YYREEE (reference sequence). This chain's CDR3 is CASSQGLAGETQYF. In nucleotides, the CDR3 is TGTGCCAGCAGCCAGGGACTAGCGGGAGAGACCCAGTACTTC.

This clone appeared once. An end of the junction differs from the germline gene, which may be a read error. J is TRBJ1-4 and V is TRBV18, with D possibly being TRBD1 (5 bases). Germline V lookup: CDR1 KGHSH, CDR2 LQKENI. There are 13 residues in the CDR3. In DNA, the CDR3 is TGTGCCAGCTCACCAGATTCAGGGAACAGTAGGGCCTTT. This gives the protein CASSPDSGNSRAF.

In nucleotides, the CDR3 is TGTGCCAGCAGAGACGACAGCTCTGGAAACACCATATATTTT. As protein: CASRDDSSGNTIYF. The rearrangement joins TRBV2 to TRBJ1-3, with D perhaps TRBD1 (5 bases). Germline CDR1 SNHLY, CDR2 FYNNEI. CDR3 length equals 14 residues. V lost 6 bases and J lost 0, with 9 bases in between.

This sequence joins TRBV24-1 and TRBJ2-3; 14 nucleotides match TRBD2. Germline trimming cut 4 bases from V and 2 bases from J; bases unmatched to any gene: 4. The V gene's germline CDR1 is KGHDR and CDR2 SFDVKD. The CDR3 runs 17 residues. DNA for the CDR3: TGTGCCACCAGTGACCGGACTAGCGGGGGGACCACAGATACGCAGTATTTT. Translation gives CATSDRTSGGTTDTQYF.

The chain links TRBV28 to TRBJ2-1, with TRBD1 matching 8 bases. The CDR3 consists of 14 residues. CDR1 and CDR2 (germline): MDHEN, SYDVKM. Trimming cost V 7 bases and J 14 bases; bases outside gene matches: 16. CDR3 coding DNA: TGTGCCAGCACCCCAGGGCCCCTACAGGGGGAGAAGTTCTTC. This translates into CASTPGPLQGEKFF.

The chain employs TRBV11-2 and TRBJ2-3; TRBD2 is a possible D gene (6 bases). Trimming removed 5 bases from V and 0 bases from J, with 18 bases in between. This CDR3 contains 17 residues. Germline V gene data show CDR1 as SGHAT and CDR2 as FQNNGV. In DNA, the CDR3 is TGTGCCAGCAGCGTAATGGGACTCCCGACTAGCACAGATACGCAGTATTTT. It yields the protein CASSVMGLPTSTDTQYF. Drawing the rest from reference TRBV11-2 and TRBJ2-3, the complete variable domain is EAGVAQSPRYKIIEKRQSVAFWCNPISGHATLYWYQQILGQGPKLLIQFQNNGVVDDSQLPKDRFSAERLKGVDSTLKIQPAKLEDSAVYLCASSVMGLPTSTDTQYFGPGTRLTVL.